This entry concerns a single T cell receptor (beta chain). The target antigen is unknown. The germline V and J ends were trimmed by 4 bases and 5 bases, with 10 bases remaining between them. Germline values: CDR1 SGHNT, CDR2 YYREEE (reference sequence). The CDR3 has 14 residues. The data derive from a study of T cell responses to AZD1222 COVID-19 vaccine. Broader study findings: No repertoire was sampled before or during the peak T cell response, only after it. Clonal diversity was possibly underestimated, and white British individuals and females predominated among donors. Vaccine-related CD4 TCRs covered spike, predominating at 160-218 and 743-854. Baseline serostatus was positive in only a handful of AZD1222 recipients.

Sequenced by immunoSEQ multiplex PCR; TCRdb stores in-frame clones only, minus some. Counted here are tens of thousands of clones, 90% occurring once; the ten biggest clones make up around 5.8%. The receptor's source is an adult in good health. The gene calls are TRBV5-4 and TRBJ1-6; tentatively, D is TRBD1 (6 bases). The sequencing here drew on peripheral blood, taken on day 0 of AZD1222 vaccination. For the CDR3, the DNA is TGTGCCAGCAGCCGCGGACAGAATAATTCACCCCTCCACTTT. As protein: CASSRGQNNSPLHF.